The next 7 T cell receptor beta chains were all read from a single sample in a study of identical twins. MiXCR was run by TCRdb on the 5' RACE reads, yielding one entry per CDR3 protein. The data show hundreds of thousands of distinct CDR3 sequences, around a sixth seen once. The same sample was also studied in work on T cells expressing NK-cell markers.

Material for sequencing was PBMCs. The receptors were gathered from a woman under 30 in good health.

This clonotype turned up a few times. The V call is TRBV5-1, the J call TRBJ2-1, with 9 bases identical to TRBD2. The V gene end was trimmed by 3 bases and the J gene end by 7 bases; junction bases not matched to a gene: 5. The CDR3 extends over 14 amino acids. Per germline, CDR1 SGHRS and CDR2 YFSETQ. CDR3 sequence: CASSSRGLANEQFF. The CDR3 region has the DNA TGCGCCAGCAGCTCACGGGGACTAGCTAATGAGCAGTTCTTC.

This clonotype was counted between two and nine times. The V gene is TRBV20-1, the J gene TRBJ2-1; no firm D call. Trimming took 1 base from V and 0 from J, leaving 10 bases between them. CDR3 length: 15 amino acids. Germline values: CDR1 DFQATT, CDR2 SNEGSKA (reference sequence). The CDR3 DNA reads as TGCAGTGCTAGAGCCGACCGGAGCTCCTACAATGAGCAGTTCTTC. Translating it yields CSARADRSSYNEQFF.

This clonotype was seen a handful of times. The chain combines TRBV12-3 or TRBV12-4 with TRBJ2-7, with a possible D match to TRBD2 (5 bases). Trimming pared 5 bases from V and 2 bases from J, leaving 13 bases between. This CDR3 region has 14 residues. DNA of the CDR3: TGTGCCAGCAGTATGACCCGGGGTCCCTACGAGCAGTACTTC. Protein: CASSMTRGPYEQYF.

This clonotype has just a few counts. This sequence joins TRBV2 and TRBJ1-1, with D possibly matching TRBD1 (6 bases). This CDR3 has 13 residues. Per germline, CDR1 SNHLY and CDR2 FYNNEI. Trimming left V 3 bases short and J 5 bases short, with 10 bases between. CDR3 sequence reads: CASSEEGQTEAFF. The CDR3 DNA reads as TGTGCCAGCAGTGAGGAGGGACAAACTGAAGCTTTCTTT.

Only a few counts were recorded for this clonotype. The chain couples TRBV9 to TRBJ2-1, with TRBD2 matching 13 bases. V dropped 0 bases and J dropped 12; count of bases not matched to a gene: 3. CDR1 SGDLS and CDR2 YYNGEE come from the germline V gene. The CDR3 is 14 amino acids. CDR3 bases: TGTGCCAGCAGCGTAGAACTAGCGGGGGGGCGGCAGTTCTTC. Protein sequence: CASSVELAGGRQFF.

The J gene is TRBJ2-1, the V gene TRBV13; 7 nucleotides match TRBD2. The CDR3 has 13 amino acids. V trimming: 9 bases; J trimming: 6 bases; junction bases outside the gene matches: 8. Germline V CDR1 and CDR2: PRHDT, FYEKMQ (reference sequence). The CDR3: CARGSGLGNEQFF. The CDR3 bases are TGTGCCAGGGGCTCCGGACTAGGCAATGAGCAGTTCTTC.

This chain links TRBV7-9 with TRBJ1-5; D perhaps matches TRBD1 (5 bases). CDR1 is SEHNR and CDR2 is FQNEAQ in the germline V gene (reference sequence). This CDR3 comprises 13 residues. The V and J ends lost 1 base and 16 bases respectively, with 17 bases between them. The CDR3 nucleotides read TGTGCCAGCAGCTTAGGCGGGACCGGTCACTTTCATTTT. Amino acids: CASSLGGTGHFHF.